This T cell receptor beta chain was obtained from a study of blood T cell repertoires in COVID-19. The CDR3 spans 15 residues. Germline CDR1 reads MNHEY; CDR2 reads SMNVEV (reference sequence). V was clipped by 3 bases and J by 6 bases; unmatched bases: 8. Here immunoSEQ multiplex PCR was the method, and the copy in TCRdb shows in-frame clones only, minus some. The profile shows 270,000 or so clones, around 90% of them singletons. The source material was peripheral blood. The origin of this receptor is a middle-aged woman who had recovered from COVID-19. V usage is TRBV27 and J usage is TRBJ2-4; 7 bases are a match to TRBD1. The CDR3 loop reads CASSFQGVGGNIQYF. CDR3 sequence (DNA): TGTGCCAGCAGTTTCCAGGGGGTAGGGGGAAACATTCAGTACTTC.